This T cell receptor (beta chain) was retrieved from a study of cytomegalovirus exposure and HLA in healthy donors. General study points: Researchers reported from a later analysis that most CMV-associated TCR beta chains appeared HLA-restricted.

Vbeta (60) and Jbeta (13) primers were used in the PCR. Assay: immunoSEQ multiplex PCR; the TCRdb copy retains only in-frame clones and omits some. There are 80,000 to 95,000 clones in the sample; almost 85% occur only once, and 5.5% to 6.5% lies in the top ten. Nominally healthy donors were sampled, though unrecorded immune exposures were likely. Notes on this clone: Its antigen is still unknown.

The germline V gene has CDR1 LNHNV and CDR2 YYDKDF (reference sequence). V was shortened by 4 bases and J by 0 bases, with 22 bases between the two germline ends. This CDR3 has 19 amino acids. Sequenced material: PBMCs. The TCR was taken from a woman under 30 in good health and CMV-seropositive. The rearrangement links TRBV15 to TRBJ1-5; tentatively, D is TRBD1 (5 bases). This CDR3 is CATSKAFSLGTYSNQPQHF. Here the CDR3 DNA reads TGTGCCACCAGCAAAGCCTTTTCCCTTGGGACTTATAGCAATCAGCCCCAGCATTTT.